This is a list of T cell receptor beta chains from one sample in a study of STAT3 mutations in large granular lymphocyte leukemia. Assay used: immunoSEQ multiplex PCR; TCRdb lists only in-frame clones, some missing. The table has approximately 8,000 clones, roughly 91% seen once. The sequencing sample was made of peripheral blood mononuclear cells. The receptors stem from a man older than 75 with T-cell large granular lymphocyte leukemia. Some clones in this sample may be carry-over from other donors' samples. The CDR3 runs from the conserved cysteine through the conserved F or W. Fields, in order: clone size, D gene, J gene, V gene, CDR3 length, CDR3 DNA, CDR3 protein. D genes are given only for firm matches. For some rows the clone size is stated as once, few or many, or as a class when expanded; others skip it.

clone_size: once; d_call: TRBD1; j_call: TRBJ2-7; v_call: TRBV5-1; cdr3_length: 12; cdr3_nt: TGCGCCAGCAGCAACAGGGGCTACGAGCAGTACTTC; cdr3_aa: CASSNRGYEQYF
clone_size: -; d_call: -; j_call: TRBJ1-2; v_call: TRBV30; cdr3_length: 12; cdr3_nt: TGCCGAGGGGGGGGTGACTTCTATGGCTACACCTTC; cdr3_aa: CRGGGDFYGYTF
clone_size: -; d_call: TRBD2; j_call: TRBJ2-3; v_call: TRBV11-3; cdr3_length: 15; cdr3_nt: TGTGCCAGCAGCCCCGGGACTAGCCTCACAGATACGCAGTATTTT; cdr3_aa: CASSPGTSLTDTQYF
clone_size: -; d_call: -; j_call: TRBJ2-5; v_call: TRBV18; cdr3_length: 13; cdr3_nt: TGTGCCAGCTCACCAAGCGCCCGAGAGACCCAGTACTTC; cdr3_aa: CASSPSARETQYF
clone_size: -; d_call: -; j_call: TRBJ2-1; v_call: TRBV5-1; cdr3_length: 16; cdr3_nt: TGCGCCAGCAGCGGGGGGTGGGGGGTCCCCTACAATGAGCAGTTCTTC; cdr3_aa: CASSGGWGVPYNEQFF
clone_size: few; d_call: -; j_call: TRBJ1-4; v_call: TRBV7-9; cdr3_length: 16; cdr3_nt: TGTGCCAGCAGCTTAACCTCGGGTCGCCCAGCTGAAAAACTGTTTTTT; cdr3_aa: CASSLTSGRPAEKLFF
clone_size: -; d_call: -; j_call: TRBJ2-5; v_call: TRBV20-1; cdr3_length: 10; cdr3_nt: TGCAGTGCTAACTCGGAGACCCAGTACTTC; cdr3_aa: CSANSETQYF
clone_size: -; d_call: -; j_call: TRBJ1-2; v_call: TRBV19; cdr3_length: 13; cdr3_nt: TGTGCCAGTAGTATCGACAGAAGCTATGGCTACACCTTC; cdr3_aa: CASSIDRSYGYTF
clone_size: -; d_call: -; j_call: TRBJ1-2; v_call: TRBV19; cdr3_length: 14; cdr3_nt: TGTGCCAGTAGTATAACTACAGCCCGCGGGGGCTACACCTTC; cdr3_aa: CASSITTARGGYTF
clone_size: -; d_call: TRBD1; j_call: TRBJ2-5; v_call: TRBV5-1; cdr3_length: 15; cdr3_nt: TGCGCCAGCAGCTTGGGGCGACAGGGGCTAGGGACCCAGTACTTC; cdr3_aa: CASSLGRQGLGTQYF
clone_size: -; d_call: -; j_call: TRBJ2-1; v_call: TRBV5-1; cdr3_length: 15; cdr3_nt: TGCGCCAGCATGAGGAGTGGAAGCTCCTACAATGAGCAGTTCTTC; cdr3_aa: CASMRSGSSYNEQFF
clone_size: -; d_call: TRBD2; j_call: TRBJ2-5; v_call: TRBV7-3; cdr3_length: 18; cdr3_nt: TGTGCCAGCAGCTTAATCTCCCTAGCGGGGGGGCGCGGTGAGACCCAGTACTTC; cdr3_aa: CASSLISLAGGRGETQYF
clone_size: -; d_call: TRBD2; j_call: TRBJ2-5; v_call: TRBV23-1; cdr3_length: 17; cdr3_nt: TGCGCCAGCAGTCAAATCCTAGCGGGGAATCGGCAAGAGACCCAGTACTTC; cdr3_aa: CASSQILAGNRQETQYF
clone_size: -; d_call: -; j_call: TRBJ2-5; v_call: TRBV5-1; cdr3_length: 15; cdr3_nt: TGCGCCAGCAGTTTGGTGGGCCCCGACCAAGAGACCCAGTACTTC; cdr3_aa: CASSLVGPDQETQYF
clone_size: -; d_call: -; j_call: TRBJ2-5; v_call: TRBV19; cdr3_length: 16; cdr3_nt: TGTGCCAGTAGTATTGGGTTGCGGGTTACCCAAGAGACCCAGTACTTC; cdr3_aa: CASSIGLRVTQETQYF
clone_size: few; d_call: TRBD1; j_call: TRBJ1-2; v_call: TRBV5-3; cdr3_length: 15; cdr3_nt: TGTGCCAGCAGCTTCCGGGGACAGGGAAACTATGGCTACACCTTC; cdr3_aa: CASSFRGQGNYGYTF
clone_size: -; d_call: -; j_call: TRBJ2-5; v_call: TRBV5-1; cdr3_length: 16; cdr3_nt: TGCGCCAGCAGCTCCGGGAGTGACACTTCCCAAGAGACCCAGTACTTC; cdr3_aa: CASSSGSDTSQETQYF
clone_size: -; d_call: -; j_call: TRBJ2-7; v_call: TRBV27; cdr3_length: 11; cdr3_nt: TGTGCCAGCAGTTCCCGGGACGTGGAGTACTTC; cdr3_aa: CASSSRDVEYF
clone_size: -; d_call: -; j_call: TRBJ1-5; v_call: TRBV5-4; cdr3_length: 13; cdr3_nt: TGTGCCAGCAGCGCGGGCACCAATCAGCCCCAGCATTTT; cdr3_aa: CASSAGTNQPQHF
clone_size: -; d_call: -; j_call: TRBJ2-7; v_call: TRBV5-4; cdr3_length: 12; cdr3_nt: TGTGCCAGCAGCTTGGACGACTACGAGCAGTACTTC; cdr3_aa: CASSLDDYEQYF
clone_size: few; d_call: -; j_call: TRBJ2-2; v_call: TRBV6-9; cdr3_length: 15; cdr3_nt: TGTGCCAGCAGTTACCGGGGTCCGAACACCGGGGAGCTGTTTTTT; cdr3_aa: CASSYRGPNTGELFF
clone_size: -; d_call: -; j_call: TRBJ1-2; v_call: TRBV5-4; cdr3_length: 13; cdr3_nt: TGTGCCAGCAGCCGTGACGGAAAATATGGCTACACCTTC; cdr3_aa: CASSRDGKYGYTF
clone_size: -; d_call: TRBD1; j_call: TRBJ1-6; v_call: TRBV30; cdr3_length: 15; cdr3_nt: TGTGCCTGGAGTCCAGACAGGGCAGTGTCTTCACCCCTCCACTTT; cdr3_aa: CAWSPDRAVSSPLHF
clone_size: -; d_call: TRBD1; j_call: TRBJ2-7; v_call: TRBV15; cdr3_length: 13; cdr3_nt: TGTGCCACCAGCGCCGGGACAGGGTTCGAGCAGTACTTC; cdr3_aa: CATSAGTGFEQYF
clone_size: few; d_call: -; j_call: TRBJ1-1; v_call: TRBV19; cdr3_length: 14; cdr3_nt: TGTGCCACCCAAGGGGGGGCCATGGGGACTGAAGCTTTCTTT; cdr3_aa: CATQGGAMGTEAFF
clone_size: -; d_call: TRBD1; j_call: TRBJ1-6; v_call: TRBV5-4; cdr3_length: 16; cdr3_nt: TGTGCCAGCAGCTCCAAGGGACAGGGGGCGAATTCACCCCTCCACTTT; cdr3_aa: CASSSKGQGANSPLHF
clone_size: -; d_call: -; j_call: TRBJ2-1; v_call: TRBV19; cdr3_length: 15; cdr3_nt: TGTGCCAGTTCCCCGATTGGGGCAACGATTGATGAGCAGTTCTTC; cdr3_aa: CASSPIGATIDEQFF
clone_size: -; d_call: -; j_call: TRBJ1-2; v_call: TRBV29-1; cdr3_length: 14; cdr3_nt: TGCAGCGTTAGCCAGGGTAACGCTAACTATGGCTACACCTTC; cdr3_aa: CSVSQGNANYGYTF
clone_size: -; d_call: -; j_call: TRBJ1-2; v_call: TRBV5-1; cdr3_length: 16; cdr3_nt: TGCGCCAGCAGCTTGGACCGGGATCGAACCACCTATGGCTACACCTTC; cdr3_aa: CASSLDRDRTTYGYTF
clone_size: -; d_call: TRBD1; j_call: TRBJ1-1; v_call: TRBV7-9; cdr3_length: 16; cdr3_nt: TGTGCCAGCAGCTCGGACAGGGGGGCAGGGGTTACTGAAGCTTTCTTT; cdr3_aa: CASSSDRGAGVTEAFF
clone_size: -; d_call: TRBD1; j_call: TRBJ2-7; v_call: TRBV9; cdr3_length: 15; cdr3_nt: TGTGCCAGCAGCGTAGGGGGGACAGACTCCTACGAGCAGTACTTC; cdr3_aa: CASSVGGTDSYEQYF
clone_size: once; d_call: -; j_call: TRBJ1-6; v_call: TRBV7-9; cdr3_length: 13; cdr3_nt: TGTGCCAGCAGCTTAGCTGGGGAATCACCCCTCCACTTT; cdr3_aa: CASSLAGESPLHF
clone_size: -; d_call: TRBD1; j_call: TRBJ2-1; v_call: TRBV5-4; cdr3_length: 16; cdr3_nt: TGTGCCAGCAGCCCACAGGACAGGCCTACATCGGGTGAGCAGTTCTTC; cdr3_aa: CASSPQDRPTSGEQFF
clone_size: -; d_call: TRBD1; j_call: TRBJ2-7; v_call: TRBV5-1; cdr3_length: 15; cdr3_nt: TGCGCCAGCAGCCCAGGACAGGGGCGAACCTACGAGCAGTACTTC; cdr3_aa: CASSPGQGRTYEQYF
clone_size: -; d_call: -; j_call: TRBJ2-3; v_call: TRBV29-1; cdr3_length: 13; cdr3_nt: TGCAGCGTTGCCCAATCCAAGAGGGATACGCAGTATTTT; cdr3_aa: CSVAQSKRDTQYF
clone_size: once; d_call: TRBD1; j_call: TRBJ1-4; v_call: TRBV2; cdr3_length: 15; cdr3_nt: TGTGCCAGCAGAGTTGACAGGGGTATATATGAAAAACTGTTTTTT; cdr3_aa: CASRVDRGIYEKLFF
clone_size: medium-sized; d_call: -; j_call: TRBJ2-2; v_call: TRBV18; cdr3_length: 15; cdr3_nt: TGTGCCAGCTCACCACCCTGGACAGAGACCGGGGAGCTGTTTTTT; cdr3_aa: CASSPPWTETGELFF
clone_size: once; d_call: TRBD1; j_call: TRBJ2-5; v_call: TRBV7-3; cdr3_length: 13; cdr3_nt: TGTGCCAGCAGCTTCGGGACAGGGGAGACCCAGTACTTC; cdr3_aa: CASSFGTGETQYF
clone_size: -; d_call: TRBD2; j_call: TRBJ2-3; v_call: TRBV18; cdr3_length: 17; cdr3_nt: TGTGCCAGCTCACCATTCCCTAGCGGGTCTAGCACAGATACGCAGTATTTT; cdr3_aa: CASSPFPSGSSTDTQYF
clone_size: -; d_call: -; j_call: TRBJ2-6; v_call: TRBV18; cdr3_length: 18; cdr3_nt: TGTGCCAGCTCACCACCAGGGGGAACTCACTCTGGGGCCAACGTCCTGACTTTC; cdr3_aa: CASSPPGGTHSGANVLTF
clone_size: once; d_call: -; j_call: TRBJ2-1; v_call: TRBV28; cdr3_length: 12; cdr3_nt: TGTGCCAGCAGCGACAGGATGGTAAAGCAGTTCTTC; cdr3_aa: CASSDRMVKQFF
clone_size: -; d_call: TRBD1; j_call: TRBJ1-1; v_call: TRBV27; cdr3_length: 14; cdr3_nt: TGTGCCAGCAAGGACAGGGGGCGTTTCGCTGAAGCTTTCTTT; cdr3_aa: CASKDRGRFAEAFF
clone_size: -; d_call: TRBD2; j_call: TRBJ2-5; v_call: TRBV15; cdr3_length: 17; cdr3_nt: TGTGCCACCAGCAGAGATCTAGGAGCGGGGGGGCGTGAGACCCAGTACTTC; cdr3_aa: CATSRDLGAGGRETQYF
clone_size: few; d_call: -; j_call: TRBJ2-7; v_call: TRBV25-1; cdr3_length: 12; cdr3_nt: TGTGCCAGCAGGGACCGTCTCTACGAGCAGTACTTC; cdr3_aa: CASRDRLYEQYF
clone_size: -; d_call: TRBD1; j_call: TRBJ2-6; v_call: TRBV5-6; cdr3_length: 19; cdr3_nt: TGTGCCAGCAGCTTGGCTTTCCGGGACAGGGGCTCTGGGGCCAACGTCCTGACTTTC; cdr3_aa: CASSLAFRDRGSGANVLTF
clone_size: -; d_call: TRBD2; j_call: TRBJ2-3; v_call: TRBV5-1; cdr3_length: 16; cdr3_nt: TGCGCCAGCAGCTTGGGCTTAGCGGGCGGCACAGATACGCAGTATTTT; cdr3_aa: CASSLGLAGGTDTQYF
clone_size: -; d_call: TRBD1; j_call: TRBJ1-2; v_call: TRBV5-1; cdr3_length: 15; cdr3_nt: TGCGCCAGCAGCAGTGGGACAGGGACGATCTATGGCTACACCTTC; cdr3_aa: CASSSGTGTIYGYTF
clone_size: -; d_call: TRBD1; j_call: TRBJ2-7; v_call: TRBV30; cdr3_length: 15; cdr3_nt: TGTGCCTGGAGTGTCTTCGGACAGGGGACGCGCGAGCAGTACTTC; cdr3_aa: CAWSVFGQGTREQYF
clone_size: -; d_call: -; j_call: TRBJ1-1; v_call: TRBV12-5; cdr3_length: 12; cdr3_nt: TGTGCTAGTGCCCCTCCGGGGGCTGAAGCTTTCTTT; cdr3_aa: CASAPPGAEAFF